This T cell receptor (beta chain) was captured by sequencing in a study of CXCR3-negative and CXCR3-positive naive CD8 T cells (dated by TCRdb to about 2019). The study in broad terms: Roughly 130 million TRB reads were obtained in total, roughly 1.5 +/- 0.3 million reads per library. Diversity and physicochemical repertoire analyses were performed on some eleven donors pooled from two independent experiments. The TRBV-TRBJ cluster analysis covered naive subsets from about 5 donors and memory cells from 3 donors.

General findings and caveats noted by the study authors: TRBV-TRBJ usage was similar between naive CXCR3-negative and CXCR3-positive cells from the same donor, while memory cells showed distinct patterns. Compared with CXCR3-negative naive cells, CXCR3-positive naive cells had TRB CDR3s with higher hydrophobicity (lower Kidera factor 4), lower energy, and higher strength and volume indices. Because CXCR3 expression was partially decreased after cryopreservation, freshly isolated PBMCs were used for most assays. Both naive subsets had comparably high repertoire diversity, while memory CD8+ T cells had much lower repertoire diversity. Because surface CD5, which is linked to self-reactivity in mice, was comparable between the naive subsets, TCR interaction strength was also inferred from the physicochemical properties of TRB CDR3s.

Of note for this clonotype: It has no known antigen specificity.

Sequenced using a NextSeq 550. The Human TCR Profiling Kit (MiLaboratory) was used to prepare UMI-labeled 5' RACE TRB cDNA libraries. The full amount of extracted RNA was used for cDNA synthesis, and the full amount of resulting cDNA was used for PCR amplification. Libraries were prepared in parallel with an identical number of PCR cycles. The study's processing was this. With a requirement of at least two reads per UMI, MIGEC and MiXCR extracted about 53,000 +/- 9,400 unique UMI-labeled TRB cDNA molecules per library. On average, each library contained roughly 40,000 +/- 10,000 functional in-frame TRB CDR3 nucleotide clonotypes without stop codons. After each sample was downsampled to 5000 UMI-labeled TRB molecules, VDJtools was used to calculate diversity metrics such as normalized Shannon-Wiener and Chao1. For the central five CDR3 residues, VDJtools calculated physicochemical properties weighted by clonotype size, namely interaction energy, strength, volume and Kidera factor 4. TCRdb reprocessed the reads, so every CDR3 protein sequence counts as one entry and DNA is not shown. These V and J calls derive from TCRdb rather than the authors' analysis. The sample has approximately 120,000 distinct CDR3 sequences on record. Of the sample, 0.35% to 0.4% falls within the top ten clones.

Each CD8+ T cell subset was flow-sorted in triplicate, and some 310,000 cells per subset were placed directly into RLT lysis buffer. Naive CD8+ T cells were defined stringently as CD45RO-CCR7+CD27+CD95- to exclude memory contaminants. Peripheral blood mononuclear cells were isolated from buffy coats by standard density gradient centrifugation. A FACSAria III was used to flow-sort naive CXCR3-negative and CXCR3-positive CD8+ T cells. An RNeasy Mini Kit was used to extract total RNA from the sorted cells. This receptor was identified in a human donor in good health. Some clones in this sample may be carry-over from other donors' samples. Sequenced input: naive CXCR3+ CD8+ T cells from blood. The label giving this sample's cell subset or site can be read as: CD45RO-CCR7+CD27+CD95- naive CD8+ T cells expressing CXCR3 (TNR3+).

CDR3 sequence: CASSDRAHEQYF. The sequence joins TRBV13 to TRBJ2-7; the TCRdb call, TRBD1, lacks DNA for checking. The germline V gene (reference sequence) supplies CDR1 PRHDT and CDR2 FYEKMQ. The CDR3 runs 12 residues from the cysteine to the phenylalanine. Only the protein is available.